Below are 30 T cell receptor beta chains sequenced from a single sample in a study of CD8 T cells in ankylosing spondylitis. Whole-study findings and limits: Typical of ankylosing spondylitis blood, it appeared, was a TCR beta motif of 7 or 8 highly homologous variants.

TCRdb called the 5' RACE reads again in MiXCR, with one record for every CDR3 protein. The repertoire holds 670,000 or so distinct CDR3 sequences, with around 20% as singletons. Their antigen targets remain unknown. The sequenced sample consisted of blood, either unsorted or a sorted T cell fraction (not recorded which). These receptors came from a male donor with ankylosing spondylitis.

This clonotype has more than one count but fewer than ten. The V call is TRBV4-1, the J call TRBJ2-7, with D perhaps TRBD2 (6 bases). This CDR3 has 14 residues. Germline V CDR1 and CDR2: MGHRA, YSYEKL. The V and J ends lost 4 bases and 3 bases respectively, with 13 bases between them. CDR3 in DNA: TGCGCCAGCAGCCTTATCGGAGGGAACTACGAGCAGTACTTC. Translated: CASSLIGGNYEQYF.

This clonotype appeared a few times. The CDR3 spells CASSLDASGVGTDTQYF. Here the CDR3 DNA reads TGTGCCAGCAGCTTAGACGCTAGCGGGGTGGGGACAGATACGCAGTATTTT. The gene calls are TRBV7-8 and TRBJ2-3, with TRBD2 identical over 9 bases. The germline V gene has CDR1 SGHVS and CDR2 FQNEAQ. Trimming took 1 base from V and 3 from J; bases not matched to a gene: 8. The CDR3 is made up of 17 amino acids.

This clonotype was found a few times. This chain connects TRBV2 to TRBJ1-1, with D possibly matching TRBD1 (5 bases). V gave up 0 bases and J gave up 1 base, with 15 bases separating them. The CDR3 length is 17 residues. Per germline, CDR1 SNHLY and CDR2 FYNNEI. Written as DNA, the CDR3 is TGTGCCAGCAGTGAAGCGGTCCTTACAGGACCGAACACTGAAGCTTTCTTT. The encoded protein is CASSEAVLTGPNTEAFF.

The J gene is TRBJ2-3, the V gene TRBV6-5; a weak D match, TRBD2 (5 bases). The CDR3 spans 16 residues. Trimming pared 0 bases from V and 3 bases from J, leaving 13 bases between. The V gene's germline CDR1 is MNHEY and CDR2 SVGAGI. The CDR3 DNA reads TGTGCCAGCAGTTACTCCGCGGGTACTGGGACAGATACGCAGTATTTT. Amino acids: CASSYSAGTGTDTQYF.

This clonotype came up many times. The V and J genes are TRBV18 and TRBJ1-6, with TRBD1 as a possible D gene (6 bases). The length of the CDR3 is 17 residues. The germline V gene has CDR1 KGHSH and CDR2 LQKENI. Trimming removed 3 bases from V and 8 bases from J, with 20 bases in between. CDR3 loop: CASSPRQVPSMDSPLHF. DNA of the CDR3: TGTGCCAGCTCACCTCGACAGGTACCCTCCATGGATTCACCCCTCCACTTT.

This clonotype occurred many times. The chain combines TRBV12-3 or TRBV12-4 with TRBJ1-2, with 7 bases matching TRBD1. V gave up 8 bases and J gave up 7 bases; unmatched junction bases: 10. This CDR3 spans 13 amino acids. CDR3 loop: CASRSTGETGYTF. Here the CDR3 DNA reads TGTGCCAGCCGATCAACAGGGGAAACTGGCTACACCTTC.

The gene calls are TRBV12-3 or TRBV12-4 and TRBJ1-4; the D gene is possibly TRBD1 (6 bases). The CDR3 runs 15 residues. Trimming removed 5 bases from V and 3 bases from J, with 13 bases in between. The CDR3 is CASSIGTTPNEKLFF. Written as DNA, the CDR3 is TGTGCCAGCAGTATCGGGACAACCCCTAATGAAAAACTGTTTTTT.

This clonotype was picked up many times. The chain recombines TRBV12-3 or TRBV12-4 with TRBJ1-1, with a possible D match to TRBD1 (5 bases). Trimming took off 6 bases at V and 0 bases at J, with 8 bases between the two ends. This CDR3 region has 13 residues. CDR3 in DNA: TGTGCCAGCAGCTCGGGGGTGAACACTGAAGCTTTCTTT. Protein product: CASSSGVNTEAFF.

This clonotype was found a few times. The chain joins TRBV29-1 to TRBJ1-2, with D perhaps TRBD1 (6 bases). Germline values: CDR1 SQVTM, CDR2 ANQGSEA. The CDR3 consists of 13 residues. Trimming left V 2 bases short and J 2 bases short, with 9 bases between. DNA for the CDR3: TGCAGCGTTGAAAGGGACAACAACTATGGCTACACCTTC. Translation: CSVERDNNYGYTF. Drawing the rest from reference TRBV29-1 and TRBJ1-2, the complete variable domain is SAVISQKPSRDICQRGTSLTIQCQVDSQVTMMFWYRQQPGQSLTLIATANQGSEATYESGFVIDKFPISRPNLTFSTLTVSNMSPEDSSIYLCSVERDNNYGYTFGSGTRLTVV.

This clonotype occurred a few times. The chain combines TRBV5-1 with TRBJ1-5; D not resolved. V was trimmed by 0 bases and J by 6 bases, leaving 10 bases between them. Germline V gene sequence: CDR1 SGHRS, CDR2 YFSETQ. This CDR3 contains 14 residues. In DNA, the CDR3 is TGCGCCAGCAGCTTGGAGGGCAGTTCTCAGCCCCAGCATTTT. Its translation is CASSLEGSSQPQHF.

This clonotype came up a few times. The rearrangement joins TRBV6-2 or TRBV6-3 to TRBJ2-7; D perhaps matches TRBD1 (6 bases). The CDR3 loop spans 13 amino acids. Germline V gene data show CDR1 as MNHEY and CDR2 as SVGEGT. Trimming took off 5 bases at V and 2 bases at J, with 10 bases between the two ends. The CDR3, as DNA: TGTGCCAGCAGTGGACAGACCCCCTACGAGCAGTACTTC. Its protein is CASSGQTPYEQYF.

This clonotype was detected a few times. The V and J genes are TRBV12-3 or TRBV12-4 and TRBJ2-3; TRBD1 is a possible D gene (5 bases). This CDR3 has 15 amino acids. V gave up 7 bases and J gave up 2 bases, with 16 bases separating them. The CDR3 here is CASTPDTRTTDTQYF. The CDR3 nucleotides are TGTGCCAGCACCCCGGACACCCGGACCACAGATACGCAGTATTTT.

This clonotype came up many times. V gene TRBV27 combines with J gene TRBJ1-6; the D gene is possibly TRBD1 (6 bases). The CDR3 contains 16 residues. With 5 bases removed from V and 8 bases from J, the gap between germline ends came to 19 bases. The germline CDR1 and CDR2 sequences are MNHEY and SMNVEV (reference sequence). The CDR3 loop is CASSPTGTLWDSPLHF. The CDR3 DNA reads TGTGCCAGCAGTCCTACCGGGACACTCTGGGATTCACCCCTCCACTTT.

This clonotype was counted only a few times. The rearrangement links TRBV3-1 to TRBJ2-3, with no clear D. The germline V gene encodes CDR1 LGHDT and CDR2 YNNKEL (reference sequence). With 0 bases removed from V and 2 bases from J, the gap between germline ends came to 9 bases. This CDR3 is 15 amino acids long. CDR3 DNA sequence: TGTGCCAGCAGCCAAGACGACAAAAACACAGATACGCAGTATTTT. Translating it yields CASSQDDKNTDTQYF.

There are a few counts of this clonotype. The chain joins TRBV7-9 to TRBJ2-1; tentatively, D is TRBD2 (5 bases). V was trimmed by 1 base and J by 0 bases, leaving 10 bases between them. The CDR3 covers 16 residues. The germline V gene encodes CDR1 SEHNR and CDR2 FQNEAQ (reference sequence). CDR3 nucleotides: TGTGCCAGCAGCTTAGGCGGCGGGCCCTCCTACAATGAGCAGTTCTTC. Protein sequence: CASSLGGGPSYNEQFF.

This clonotype was recorded a few times. V is TRBV7-9 and J is TRBJ2-5; D remains unclear. The germline V and J ends were trimmed by 6 bases and 2 bases, with 7 bases remaining between them. CDR1 is SEHNR, CDR2 FQNEAQ, per germline (reference sequence). This CDR3 region has 12 residues. Here the CDR3 reads CASSGVQETQYF. The CDR3 DNA is TGTGCCAGCAGTGGGGTTCAAGAGACCCAGTACTTC.

The CDR3 DNA is TGTGCCAGCAGTAACTTCGGGCAGGGCACTGAAGCTTTCTTT. Protein sequence: CASSNFGQGTEAFF. The chain links TRBV7-2 to TRBJ1-1, with D tentatively TRBD1 (5 bases). CDR3 length: 14 residues. The germline CDR1 and CDR2 sequences are SGHTA and FQGNSA. V lost 6 bases to trimming and J lost 4 bases, with 15 bases between them. The variable domain in full, with the rest retrieved from reference TRBV7-2 and TRBJ1-1, is GAGVSQSPSNKVTEKGKDVELRCDPISGHTALYWYRQSLGQGLEFLIYFQGNSAPDKSGLPSDRFSAERTGGSVSTLTIQRTQQEDSAVYLCASSNFGQGTEAFFGQGTRLTVV.

The chain recombines TRBV9 with TRBJ1-1; D is possibly TRBD1 (6 bases). Germline CDR1 is SGDLS and CDR2 is YYNGEE. The CDR3 covers 13 residues. The ends were cut back, 4 bases at V and 7 bases at J, with 14 bases in the middle. In DNA, the CDR3 is TGTGCCAGCAGCTCCAGGGGTCGGGGTGAAGCTTTCTTT. As protein: CASSSRGRGEAFF.

This clonotype has only a few counts. The chain's CDR3 is CAKGPPTNEKLFF. CDR3 DNA sequence: TGTGCCAAAGGGCCCCCAACTAATGAAAAACTGTTTTTT. V and J are TRBV2 and TRBJ1-4; no firm D call. V lost 10 bases, J lost 0 bases, and 9 bases lay in between. The length of the CDR3 is 13 residues. From germline, CDR1 is SNHLY and CDR2 FYNNEI.

The rearrangement joins TRBV29-1 to TRBJ2-5; no reliable D call. V lost 4 bases, J lost 7 bases, and 10 bases lay in between. The CDR3 sequence is 11 residues long. Per germline, CDR1 SQVTM and CDR2 ANQGSEA. For the CDR3, the DNA is TGCAGCGTTGGGGAAGGATGGACCCAGTACTTC. It is translated as CSVGEGWTQYF.

Only a few counts were recorded for this clonotype. J is TRBJ1-2 and V is TRBV6-1, with TRBD1 matching 9 bases. The CDR3 is 16 residues long. Germline V gene sequence: CDR1 MNHNS, CDR2 SASEGT. Trimming removed 5 bases from V and 4 bases from J; junction bases left unmatched: 11. CDR3 nucleotide sequence: TGTGCCAGCAGTACAACCGGGACAGGGTTATCCTATGGCTACACCTTC. Its protein product is CASSTTGTGLSYGYTF.

The J gene is TRBJ1-1, the V gene TRBV29-1, with D possibly TRBD1 on 6 matching bases. The CDR3 runs 14 residues. Looked up from germline, CDR1 is SQVTM and CDR2 is ANQGSEA. The V gene lost 7 bases and the J gene lost 2 bases, with 17 bases spanning the gap. CDR3 nucleotides: TGCAGCGGATTGATCTGGGGGCAAAACACTGAAGCTTTCTTT. This translates into CSGLIWGQNTEAFF.

This clonotype was counted at least ten times. The gene calls are TRBV12-3 or TRBV12-4 and TRBJ2-2, with 8 nucleotides matching TRBD2. This CDR3 comprises 16 residues. The V and J ends lost 4 bases and 4 bases, in that order; junction bases with no gene match: 8. CDR3 sequence reads: CASSYTSGPGTGELFF. CDR3 DNA: TGTGCCAGCAGTTATACTAGCGGCCCGGGCACCGGGGAGCTGTTTTTT.

There are a few counts of this clonotype. J is TRBJ2-5 and V is TRBV5-1; D unresolved. The CDR3 runs to 15 residues. Trimming took off 0 bases at V and 4 bases at J, with 13 bases between the two ends. CDR1 and CDR2 from the germline V gene are SGHRS and YFSETQ. The CDR3 sequence: CASSLVAGKGETQYF. Here the CDR3 DNA reads TGCGCCAGCAGCTTGGTCGCTGGGAAGGGAGAGACCCAGTACTTC. The complete variable domain, with remaining parts taken from reference TRBV5-1 and TRBJ2-5, reads KAGVTQTPRYLIKTRGQQVTLSCSPISGHRSVSWYQQTPGQGLQFLFEYFSETQRNKGNFPGRFSGRQFSNSRSEMNVSTLELGDSALYLCASSLVAGKGETQYFGPGTRLLVL.

This clonotype was counted a few times. V is TRBV2 and J is TRBJ2-1; D may be TRBD1 or TRBD2 (5 bases each). The CDR3 has 16 amino acids. CDR1 is SNHLY and CDR2 is FYNNEI in the germline V gene. The V end lost 0 bases, the J end lost 2 bases, and 11 bases lay between the germline ends. The CDR3 region has the DNA TGTGCCAGCAGTGAAGCGGGGCTAGCCACCTACAATGAGCAGTTCTTC. Translated, it gives CASSEAGLATYNEQFF.

CDR3 in amino acids: CATSSDVGRNEKLFF. Here the CDR3 DNA reads TGTGCCACCAGCAGCGACGTAGGCCGTAATGAAAAACTGTTTTTT. V gene TRBV15 combines with J gene TRBJ1-4, with no clear D. The CDR3 has 15 amino acids. Trimming took 3 bases from V and 4 from J, leaving 12 bases between them. The germline gives CDR1 LNHNV, CDR2 YYDKDF (reference sequence).

This clonotype has a handful of counts. The chain uses TRBV2 and TRBJ1-1; a weak D match, TRBD1 (6 bases). Deletions cut 2 bases from V and 0 bases from J, with 10 bases between. The CDR3 runs 15 residues. Germline V gives CDR1 SNHLY, CDR2 FYNNEI. As DNA, the CDR3 is TGTGCCAGCAGTGAAACGGGGGCAATGAACACTGAAGCTTTCTTT. As protein: CASSETGAMNTEAFF.

The chain has TRBV7-9 and TRBJ2-1; tentative D call: TRBD2 (5 bases). The CDR3 loop spans 14 amino acids. CDR1 is SEHNR and CDR2 is FQNEAQ in the germline V gene (reference sequence). The V end was cut by 2 bases, the J end by 4 bases, with 9 bases between. The CDR3 loop is CASSLIARYNEQFF. CDR3 nucleotide sequence: TGTGCCAGCAGCTTAATAGCGCGGTACAATGAGCAGTTCTTC.

This clonotype was found a few times. The V call is TRBV27, the J call TRBJ2-1; 7 bases agree with TRBD2. Germline CDR1 and CDR2: MNHEY and SMNVEV (reference sequence). CDR3 length: 15 amino acids. J gave up 7 bases and V 1 base, and 7 bases lay outside the gene matches. CDR3: CASSLLAGEGNEQFF. The CDR3 nucleotides read TGTGCCAGCAGTTTATTGGCGGGAGAAGGAAATGAGCAGTTCTTC.

In its sample, this clonotype was seen a few times. The chain links TRBV11-1 to TRBJ2-1, with D possibly being TRBD1 (5 bases). Per the germline V gene, CDR1 is SGHAT and CDR2 is FQDESV (reference sequence). There are 13 residues in the CDR3. The V end was cut by 3 bases, the J end by 8 bases, with 11 bases between. The CDR3 here is CASSFDWGDEQFF. CDR3 in DNA: TGTGCCAGCAGCTTCGACTGGGGCGATGAGCAGTTCTTC.